A selection of T cell receptor beta chains follows, all from one sample in a study of technical replicates of blood from a few donors. Generated by immunoSEQ multiplex PCR, the TCRdb table keeps only in-frame clones and is missing some. Among about 79,000 clones, around 94% were seen once, and the ten largest hold approximately 0.25%. The material sequenced was T cells isolated from PBMCs. Receptors originate from a human donor in good health. CDR3s include the opening cysteine and the closing phenylalanine or tryptophan.

j_call v_call cdr3_aa
TRBJ2-3 TRBV5-1 CASSLAGGGNTDTQYF
TRBJ1-1 TRBV5-1 CASSLSLRGARTEAFF
TRBJ2-5 TRBV7-9 CASSLLGQRQETQYF
TRBJ1-2 TRBV6-5 CASSYHDKGNYGYTF
TRBJ2-7 TRBV11-3 CASSSPVDFFGEQYF
TRBJ2-1 TRBV2 CASTGGVAGVEQFF
TRBJ2-1 TRBV5-1 CASTKGEAYNEQFF
TRBJ1-1 TRBV5-1 CASSLGVAAGLITEAFF
TRBJ2-3 TRBV5-1 CASSLTPSGTADTQYF
TRBJ2-5 TRBV11-3 CASSRSRTGDTIIGETQYF
TRBJ1-2 TRBV30 CAWSVIRAGGYTF
TRBJ1-4 TRBV19 CASSIRLNEKLFF